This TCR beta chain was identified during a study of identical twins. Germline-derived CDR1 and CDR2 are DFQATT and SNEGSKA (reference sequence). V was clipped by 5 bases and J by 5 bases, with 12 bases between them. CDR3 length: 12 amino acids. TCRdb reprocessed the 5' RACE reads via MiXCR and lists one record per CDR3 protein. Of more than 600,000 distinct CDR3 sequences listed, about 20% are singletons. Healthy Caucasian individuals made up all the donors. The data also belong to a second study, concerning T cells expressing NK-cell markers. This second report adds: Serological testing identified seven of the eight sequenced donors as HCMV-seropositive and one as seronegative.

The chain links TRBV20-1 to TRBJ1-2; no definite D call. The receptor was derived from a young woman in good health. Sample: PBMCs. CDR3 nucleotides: TGCAGTGCTCTAGGAGGGAGTTATGGCTACACCTTC. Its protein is CSALGGSYGYTF.